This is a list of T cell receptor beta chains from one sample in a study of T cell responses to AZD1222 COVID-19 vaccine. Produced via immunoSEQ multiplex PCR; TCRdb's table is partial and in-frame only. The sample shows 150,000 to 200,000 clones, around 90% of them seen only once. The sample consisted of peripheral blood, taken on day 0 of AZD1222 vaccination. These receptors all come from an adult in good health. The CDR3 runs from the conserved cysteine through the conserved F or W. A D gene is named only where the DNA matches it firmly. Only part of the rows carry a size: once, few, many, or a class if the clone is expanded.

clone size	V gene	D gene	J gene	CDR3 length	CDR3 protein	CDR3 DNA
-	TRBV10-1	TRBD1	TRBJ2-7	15	CASSGQGASSYEQYF	TGCGCCAGCAGTGGACAGGGTGCGAGCTCCTACGAGCAGTACTTC
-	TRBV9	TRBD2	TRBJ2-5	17	CASSVAPLAGDQETQYF	TGTGCCAGCAGCGTAGCCCCCCTAGCGGGGGACCAAGAGACCCAGTACTTC
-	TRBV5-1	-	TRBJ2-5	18	CASSKMPGSGTHQETQYF	TGCGCCAGCAGCAAGATGCCCGGGAGCGGGACACATCAAGAGACCCAGTACTTC
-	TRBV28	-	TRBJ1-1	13	CASSLVGGTEAFF	TGTGCCAGCAGTTTGGTAGGGGGCACTGAAGCTTTCTTT
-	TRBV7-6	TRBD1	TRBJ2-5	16	CASSLIGTGGAGTQYF	TGTGCCAGCAGCTTAATAGGGACAGGGGGCGCCGGGACCCAGTACTTC
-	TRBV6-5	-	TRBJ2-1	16	CASSYEAGSAYNEQFF	TGTGCCAGCAGTTACGAGGCGGGGAGCGCCTACAATGAGCAGTTCTTC
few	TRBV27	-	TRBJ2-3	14	CASSLLDYTDTQYF	TGTGCCAGCAGTCTCCTAGACTACACAGATACGCAGTATTTT
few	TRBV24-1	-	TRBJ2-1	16	CATSDRDVSSYNEQFF	TGTGCCACCAGTGATCGGGATGTCAGCTCCTACAATGAGCAGTTCTTC
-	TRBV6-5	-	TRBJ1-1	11	CASSVSWGAFF	TGTGCCAGCAGCGTTAGTTGGGGGGCTTTCTTT
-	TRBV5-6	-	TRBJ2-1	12	CASSLAYNEQFF	TGTGCCAGCAGCTTGGCATACAATGAGCAGTTCTTC
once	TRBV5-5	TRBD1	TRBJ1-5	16	CASTQNPQGQVQPQHF	TGTGCCAGCACCCAAAACCCACAGGGACAGGTTCAGCCCCAGCATTTT
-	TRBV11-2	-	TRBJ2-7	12	CASSLKGYEQYF	TGTGCCAGCAGCTTAAAGGGCTACGAGCAGTACTTC
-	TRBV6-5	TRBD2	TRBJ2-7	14	CASSLAGTSREQYF	TGTGCCAGCAGTTTAGCCGGGACTAGTCGCGAGCAGTACTTC
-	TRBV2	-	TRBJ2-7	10	CASSGRTSYF	TGTGCCAGCAGTGGCAGGACAAGTTACTTC
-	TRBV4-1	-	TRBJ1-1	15	CASSHDRDLYTEAFF	TGCGCCAGCAGCCATGACCGGGACCTTTACACTGAAGCTTTCTTT
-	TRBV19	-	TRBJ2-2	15	CASSTPGQNTGELFF	TGTGCCAGTAGTACCCCGGGACAAAACACCGGGGAGCTGTTTTTT
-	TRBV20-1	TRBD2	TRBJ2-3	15	CSASPTSGVGDTQYF	TGCAGTGCTAGTCCGACTAGCGGGGTGGGAGATACGCAGTATTTT
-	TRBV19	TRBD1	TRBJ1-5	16	CASSTRAGGHNQPQHF	TGTGCCAGTAGTACCCGGGCAGGGGGCCACAATCAGCCCCAGCATTTT
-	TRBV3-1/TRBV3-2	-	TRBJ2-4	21	CASSCLPTGARGGVSQNIQYF	TGTGCCAGCAGCTGCCTGCCGACGGGCGCCCGAGGGGGGGTTAGCCAAAACATTCAGTACTTC
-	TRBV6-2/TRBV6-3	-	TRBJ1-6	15	CASSYSSSYNSPLHF	TGTGCCAGCAGTTATTCGAGCTCCTATAATTCACCCCTCCACTTT
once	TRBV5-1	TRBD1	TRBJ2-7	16	CASSLGGGTGSYEQYF	TGCGCCAGCAGCTTGGGGGGCGGGACAGGCTCCTACGAGCAGTACTTC
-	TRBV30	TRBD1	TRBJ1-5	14	CAWRGQGSGQPQHF	TGTGCCTGGAGGGGACAGGGTAGTGGACAGCCCCAGCATTTT
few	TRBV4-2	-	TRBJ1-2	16	CASSQDARTPNYGYTF	TGTGCCAGCAGCCAAGATGCCAGGACCCCTAACTATGGCTACACCTTC
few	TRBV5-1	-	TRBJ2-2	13	CASSYRNTGELFF	TGCGCCAGCAGCTACCGCAACACCGGGGAGCTGTTTTTT
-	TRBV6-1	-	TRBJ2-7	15	CASSEDWTEEDEQYF	TGTGCCAGCAGTGAAGACTGGACGGAGGAGGACGAGCAGTACTTC
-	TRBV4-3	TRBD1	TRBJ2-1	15	CASSQGQGAYNEQFF	TGCGCCAGCAGCCAAGGACAGGGGGCCTACAATGAGCAGTTCTTC
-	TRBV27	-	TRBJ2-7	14	CASSLSARSYEQYF	TGTGCCAGCAGTTTATCGGCCAGGTCCTACGAGCAGTACTTC
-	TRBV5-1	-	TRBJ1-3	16	CASSSYDRFSGNTIYF	TGCGCCAGCAGCTCCTACGACAGGTTCTCTGGAAACACCATATATTTT
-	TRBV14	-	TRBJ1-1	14	CASSQALGGTEAFF	TGTGCCAGCAGCCAAGCGTTGGGGGGCACTGAAGCTTTCTTT
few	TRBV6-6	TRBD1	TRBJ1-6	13	CASKGQSNSPLHF	TGTGCCAGCAAGGGACAGTCGAATTCACCCCTCCACTTT
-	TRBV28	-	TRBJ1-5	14	CASSLGQGGSPQHF	TGTGCCAGCAGTTTAGGCCAGGGTGGAAGTCCCCAGCATTTT
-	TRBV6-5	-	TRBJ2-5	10	CAIGAETQYF	TGTGCCATCGGTGCAGAGACCCAGTACTTC
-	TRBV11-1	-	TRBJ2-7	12	CASSGTSYEQYF	TGTGCCAGCAGCGGGACGTCCTACGAGCAGTACTTC
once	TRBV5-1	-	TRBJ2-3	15	CASSLDGSSTDTQYF	TGCGCCAGCAGTTTGGACGGTTCTAGCACAGATACGCAGTATTTT
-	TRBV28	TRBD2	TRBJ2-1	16	CASMTWGGSSYNEQFF	TGTGCCAGCATGACCTGGGGGGGGAGCTCCTACAATGAGCAGTTCTTC
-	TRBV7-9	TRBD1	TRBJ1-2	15	CASSLGPDRAYGYTF	TGTGCCAGCAGCTTAGGGCCCGACAGGGCCTATGGCTACACCTTC
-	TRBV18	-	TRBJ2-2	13	CASSSQGSGELFF	TGTGCCAGCTCATCCCAGGGTTCCGGGGAGCTGTTTTTT
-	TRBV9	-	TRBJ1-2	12	CASSTNRVGYTF	TGTGCCAGCAGCACAAACAGGGTCGGCTACACCTTC
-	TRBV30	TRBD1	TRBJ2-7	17	CAWSASEGRGRFYEQYF	TGTGCCTGGAGTGCCTCCGAGGGTAGGGGGCGATTCTACGAGCAGTACTTC
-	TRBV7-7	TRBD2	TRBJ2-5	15	CASSLRGGAEETQYF	TGTGCCAGCAGCTTAAGGGGAGGGGCGGAGGAGACCCAGTACTTC
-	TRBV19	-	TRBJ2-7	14	CASSIGAGDFEQYF	TGTGCCAGTAGTATCGGAGCAGGGGATTTCGAGCAGTACTTC
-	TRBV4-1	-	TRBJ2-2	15	CASSQGDTNTGELFF	TGCGCCAGCAGTCAAGGGGACACTAACACCGGGGAGCTGTTTTTT
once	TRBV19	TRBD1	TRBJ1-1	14	CASSTEGQGRQAFF	TGTGCCAGTAGTACCGAAGGACAGGGGAGACAGGCTTTCTTT
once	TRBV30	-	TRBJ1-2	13	CACGTNTNYGYTF	TGTGCCTGCGGAACAAATACTAACTATGGCTACACCTTC
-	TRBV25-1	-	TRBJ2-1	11	CASSGEDEQFF	TGTGCCAGCAGTGGGGAGGATGAGCAGTTCTTC
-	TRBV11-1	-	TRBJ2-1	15	CASSPLVLSYNEQFF	TGTGCCAGCAGCCCACTCGTCCTCTCCTACAATGAGCAGTTCTTC
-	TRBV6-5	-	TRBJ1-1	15	CASSRLGEGGAEAFF	TGTGCCAGCAGCCGCCTCGGGGAGGGGGGCGCTGAAGCTTTCTTT
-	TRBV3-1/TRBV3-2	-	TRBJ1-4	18	CASSQEGFKDRYSEKLFF	TGTGCCAGCAGCCAAGAGGGGTTCAAGGATCGGTATTCTGAAAAACTGTTTTTT
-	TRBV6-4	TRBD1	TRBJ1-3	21	CASSDRTPGQGNIVRGNTIYF	TGTGCCAGCAGTGACAGGACACCGGGACAGGGGAACATAGTGAGGGGAAACACCATATATTTT
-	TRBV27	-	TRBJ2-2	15	CASRRGASNTGELFF	TGTGCCAGCAGGCGCGGGGCCTCGAACACCGGGGAGCTGTTTTTT
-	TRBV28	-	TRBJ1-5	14	CASRVGIRDQPQHF	TGTGCCAGCAGGGTAGGAATAAGGGATCAGCCCCAGCATTTT
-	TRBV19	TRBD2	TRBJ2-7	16	CASSGSSGLGFYEQYF	TGTGCCAGTAGTGGCTCCTCGGGACTAGGTTTCTACGAGCAGTACTTC
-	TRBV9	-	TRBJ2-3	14	CASSVWADWDTQYF	TGTGCCAGCAGCGTATGGGCCGATTGGGATACGCAGTATTTT
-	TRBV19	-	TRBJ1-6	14	CASSASTAYSPLHF	TGTGCCAGTAGTGCGTCGACAGCTTATTCACCCCTCCACTTT
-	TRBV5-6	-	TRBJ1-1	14	CASSLKGGDTEAFF	TGTGCCAGCAGCTTGAAGGGTGGTGACACTGAAGCTTTCTTT
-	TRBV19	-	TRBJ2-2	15	CASLGRQAGTGELFF	TGTGCCAGCTTAGGGCGACAGGCCGGAACCGGGGAGCTGTTTTTT
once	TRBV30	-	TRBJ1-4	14	CAWNSQGLNEKLFF	TGTGCCTGGAACTCACAGGGACTTAATGAAAAACTGTTTTTT
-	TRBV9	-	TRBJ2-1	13	CASSGGSRDEQFF	TGTGCCAGCAGTGGGGGGTCTAGGGATGAGCAGTTCTTC
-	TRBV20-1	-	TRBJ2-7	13	CSASNVALNEQYF	TGCAGTGCTAGTAATGTCGCCCTAAATGAGCAGTACTTC
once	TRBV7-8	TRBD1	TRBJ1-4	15	CASSLWTGSNEKLFF	TGTGCCAGCAGCTTATGGACAGGGAGCAATGAAAAACTGTTTTTT